Below, one T cell receptor (beta chain) is given with its context. The CDR3 runs 14 residues. V was pared by 6 bases and J by 10 bases, with 9 bases of the junction left unmatched. The germline V gene encodes CDR1 LNHDA and CDR2 SQIVND (reference sequence). The data originate from a study of blood T cell repertoires in COVID-19. Study summary: T cells, B-cell-depleted T cells, or PBMCs supplied cDNA or gDNA.

Sequenced by immunoSEQ multiplex PCR; TCRdb stores in-frame clones only, minus some. The table has 240,000 or so clones, roughly 79% seen once. The receptor was derived from a woman older than 75 with COVID-19, enrolled during active disease. The rearrangement links TRBV19 to TRBJ2-1, with 10 bases identical to TRBD1. The specimen was peripheral blood. CDR3 protein: CASRTGQGVLEQFF. The CDR3 DNA reads TGTGCCAGTAGGACTGGACAGGGGGTATTAGAGCAGTTCTTC.